Here is one T cell receptor beta chain with its context. Its antigen is not identified. The CDR3 loop spans 16 amino acids. Trimming cost V 1 base and J 3 bases; bases outside gene matches: 5. Per germline, CDR1 SEHNR and CDR2 FQNEAQ (reference sequence). The data were obtained in a study of T cells in Graves' hyperthyroidism and ophthalmopathy. Study-wide points: Ophthalmopathy prediction by the model preceded onset by a median 6.5 months. Appearing also in blood were most of the thyroid clonotypes expanded above 0.001.

Hyperthyroidism in the patients, aged 18 to 65, was newly diagnosed and under 2 months in duration. Diagnosing involved the use of clinical symptoms, serum thyroxine and TRAb, thyroid ultrasound and orbital computed tomography. Amplification of TCR beta CDR3 regions used RNA as the template. When the TCR CDR3 underwent first-round RT-PCR, the HTBI primer set was used. MiXCR was run by TCRdb on the multiplex PCR reads, yielding one entry per CDR3 protein. The sample holds around 600,000 distinct CDR3 sequences, about a sixth seen once. The clonotype originates from a woman between 25 and 40 years old with Graves' hyperthyroidism. Sequenced input: blood. This chain uses TRBV7-9 with TRBJ2-5, with TRBD2 matching over 10 bases. The CDR3 DNA sequence: TGTGCCAGCAGCTTAGAAGCGGGAGGGTCCGAAGAGACCCAGTACTTC. It yields the protein CASSLEAGGSEETQYF.